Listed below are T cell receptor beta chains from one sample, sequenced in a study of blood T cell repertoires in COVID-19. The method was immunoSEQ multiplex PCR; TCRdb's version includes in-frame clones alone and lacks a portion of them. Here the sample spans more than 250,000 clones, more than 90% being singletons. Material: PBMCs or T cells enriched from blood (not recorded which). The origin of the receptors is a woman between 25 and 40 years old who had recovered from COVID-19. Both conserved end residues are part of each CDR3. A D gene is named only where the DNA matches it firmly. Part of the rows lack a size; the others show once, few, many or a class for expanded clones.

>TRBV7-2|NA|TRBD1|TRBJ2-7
TGTGCCAGCAGCTTCGGACAGGTCTACGAGCAGTACTTC
CASSFGQVYEQYF
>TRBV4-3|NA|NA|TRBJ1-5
TGCGCCAGCAGCCAAGAGAGAACTCTAAATCAGCCCCAGCATTTT
CASSQERTLNQPQHF
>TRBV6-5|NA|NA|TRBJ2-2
TGTGCCAGCCGGAATCTAGATTTGGGCGGGGAGCTGTTTTTT
CASRNLDLGGELFF
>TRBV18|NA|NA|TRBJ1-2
TGTGCCAGCTCAGGGAGGGATGGCTACACCTTC
CASSGRDGYTF
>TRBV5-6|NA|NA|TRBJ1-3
TGTGCCAGCAGGAAGTTCCAGGGCGTCTCTGGAAACACCATATATTTT
CASRKFQGVSGNTIYF
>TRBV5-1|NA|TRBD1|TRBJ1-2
TGCGCCAGCAGCTTGGGGGACAGGGGGTTTGGCTACACCTTC
CASSLGDRGFGYTF
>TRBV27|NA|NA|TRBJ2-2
TGTGCCAGCAGTGCCCTCACAGGTCCCACCGGGGAGCTGTTTTTT
CASSALTGPTGELFF
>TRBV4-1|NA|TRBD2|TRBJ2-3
TGCGCCAGCAGCCACCCCAGGCGGACTAGCGGGGTCGTAGATACGCAGTATTTT
CASSHPRRTSGVVDTQYF
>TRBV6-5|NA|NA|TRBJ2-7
TGTGCCTCCGGTCCTAGTGGTCCCTACGAGCAGTACTTC
CASGPSGPYEQYF
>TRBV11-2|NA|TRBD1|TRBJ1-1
TGTGCCAGCAGCCCGGACAGGAGGGCTGAAGCTTTCTTT
CASSPDRRAEAFF
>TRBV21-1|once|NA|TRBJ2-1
TGTGCCAACTCCGGGACTAGCGGGGATGAGCAGTTCTTC
CANSGTSGDEQFF
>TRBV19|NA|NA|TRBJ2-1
TGTGCCAGTAGTATAGACCCCGAGGCCTACAATGAGCAGTTCTTC
CASSIDPEAYNEQFF
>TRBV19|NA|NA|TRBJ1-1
TGTGCCAGTAGTATCGGCGGGGGTAACACTGAAGCTTTCTTT
CASSIGGGNTEAFF
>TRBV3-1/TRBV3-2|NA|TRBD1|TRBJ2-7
TGTGCCAGCAGCCAAGATTGGGCAGGGGGCAACTACGAGCAGTACTTC
CASSQDWAGGNYEQYF
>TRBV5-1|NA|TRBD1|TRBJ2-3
TGCGCCAGCAGCCCCGACAGGGGGAGAGCAGATACGCAGTATTTT
CASSPDRGRADTQYF
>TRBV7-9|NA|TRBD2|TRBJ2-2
TGTGCCAGCAGCTTAGAACTAGCGGGCCACACCGGGGAGCTGTTTTTT
CASSLELAGHTGELFF
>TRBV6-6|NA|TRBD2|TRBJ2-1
TGTGCCAGCAGAAAAACTAGCGGGGATTTCGATGAGCAGTTCTTC
CASRKTSGDFDEQFF
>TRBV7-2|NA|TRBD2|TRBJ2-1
TGTGCCAGCAGCTTAGTTTCGAGGGGAGCGGGAGCCCCCTACAATGAGCAGTTCTTC
CASSLVSRGAGAPYNEQFF
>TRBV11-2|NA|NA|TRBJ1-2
TGTGCCAGCAGCTCCATTTCAGGGCCCCTATCCTCCTCTAACTATGGCTACACCTTC
CASSSISGPLSSSNYGYTF